A single sample is the source of the 18 T cell receptor beta chains below, sequenced in a study of PD-1 and CTLA-4 blockade in melanoma. Sequenced by immunoSEQ multiplex PCR; TCRdb stores in-frame clones only, minus some. Of 30,000 to 35,000 clones listed, 91% are singletons. The sample in question was CD8+ T cells from peripheral blood, obtained from a patient given anti-PD-1 treatment. These receptor sequences come from a human donor with melanoma.

The genes are TRBV9 and TRBJ2-1; 8 bases are a match to TRBD2. V shed 1 base, J shed 10 bases, and the junction held 13 bases outside the gene matches. Germline assignment: CDR1 SGDLS and CDR2 YYNGEE. The CDR3 covers 16 residues. The CDR3 DNA sequence: TGTGCCAGCAGCGTAAAAGGGGGACTAGGACGATCCGAGCAGTTCTTC. The encoded protein is CASSVKGGLGRSEQFF.

The gene calls are TRBV5-1 and TRBJ2-7; weak D call: TRBD2 (6 bases). Per germline, CDR1 SGHRS and CDR2 YFSETQ. The CDR3 consists of 14 residues. V was clipped by 0 bases and J by 3 bases, with 10 bases between them. The CDR3 is CASSLDGSLYEQYF. CDR3 coding DNA: TGCGCCAGCAGCTTGGACGGGAGCCTCTACGAGCAGTACTTC.

The gene calls are TRBV29-1 and TRBJ2-7; D is perhaps TRBD2 (5 bases). The CDR3 contains 11 residues. Trimming shortened V by 7 bases and J by 6 bases, and 13 bases separated the two germline ends. Germline V gene sequence: CDR1 SQVTM, CDR2 ANQGSEA. CDR3 sequence reads: CSAAEAPEQYF. CDR3 coding DNA: TGCAGCGCGGCGGAGGCCCCCGAGCAGTACTTC.

The chain recombines TRBV7-9 with TRBJ1-3, with TRBD1 as a possible D gene (6 bases). CDR1 SEHNR and CDR2 FQNEAQ come from the germline V gene (reference sequence). With 5 bases removed from V and 0 bases from J, the gap between germline ends came to 14 bases. This CDR3 contains 16 residues. Here the CDR3 DNA reads TGTGCCAGCAGCGAGAGGGGGGACTCCTCTGGAAACACCATATATTTT. It translates to CASSERGDSSGNTIYF.

The V and J genes are TRBV12-3 or TRBV12-4 and TRBJ2-7; tentative D call: TRBD1 (6 bases). The CDR3 spans 13 residues. The V end lost 7 bases, the J end lost 1 base, and 11 bases lay between the germline ends. CDR3 in amino acids: CASIGGQSYEQYF. CDR3 nucleotides: TGTGCCAGCATTGGGGGACAATCCTACGAGCAGTACTTC.

CDR3 DNA sequence: TGTGCCAGCAGTCCGGGGACAGGGGGGTATGATTCACCCCTCCACTTT. Residues: CASSPGTGGYDSPLHF. The gene calls are TRBV28 and TRBJ1-6; 11 nucleotides line up with TRBD1. This CDR3 is built from 16 residues. The germline V gene encodes CDR1 MDHEN and CDR2 SYDVKM. V was clipped by 5 bases and J by 8 bases; unmatched bases: 8. Complete variable domain (other parts from reference TRBV28 and TRBJ1-6): DVKVTQSSRYLVKRTGEKVFLECVQDMDHENMFWYRQDPGLGLRLIYFSYDVKMKEKGDIPEGYSVSREKKERFSLILESASTNQTSMYLCASSPGTGGYDSPLHFGNGTRLTVT.

V gene TRBV28 combines with J gene TRBJ2-7; 8 bases line up with TRBD2. Germline assignment: CDR1 MDHEN and CDR2 SYDVKM. The CDR3 sequence is 14 residues long. J gave up 0 bases and V 7 bases, and 5 bases lay outside the gene matches. Written as DNA, the CDR3 is TGTGCCAGCACCCCCAGCGGGAGCTCCTACGAGCAGTACTTC. Its translation is CASTPSGSSYEQYF.

This chain uses TRBV3-1 (or the pseudogene TRBV3-2) with TRBJ2-7; D call uncertain. Germline CDR1 LGHDT, CDR2 YNNKEL (reference sequence). The CDR3 covers 15 residues. Trimming pared 1 base from V and 1 base from J, leaving 11 bases between. The CDR3, as DNA: TGTGCCAGCAGCCAAGGAGTGACTGGGTCCTACGAGCAGTACTTC. Its protein product is CASSQGVTGSYEQYF.

The rearrangement joins TRBV7-9 to TRBJ2-1; D remains unclear. V lost 2 bases to trimming and J lost 5 bases, with 4 bases between them. There are 12 residues in the CDR3. Per the germline V gene, CDR1 is SEHNR and CDR2 is FQNEAQ (reference sequence). The CDR3 DNA reads as TGTGCCAGCAGCTTAAGGGACAATGAGCAGTTCTTC. Encoded protein: CASSLRDNEQFF.

The chain combines TRBV10-1 with TRBJ2-1; D ambiguous. With 3 bases removed from V and 5 bases from J, the gap between germline ends came to 11 bases. Germline V gives CDR1 WNHNN, CDR2 SYGVQD (reference sequence). The CDR3 contains 14 residues. The CDR3 sequence is CASSEVGLNNEQFF. The CDR3 nucleotides read TGCGCCAGCAGTGAAGTGGGGTTGAACAATGAGCAGTTCTTC.

This clone has a handful of counts. The chain carries TRBV27 and TRBJ2-7; TRBD2 matches at 13 bases. This CDR3 has 17 amino acids. Germline loops: CDR1 MNHEY, CDR2 SMNVEV (reference sequence). The V gene end was trimmed by 4 bases and the J gene end by 7 bases; junction bases not matched to a gene: 13. CDR3 nucleotide sequence: TGTGCCAGCAGTTCCCGGACTAGCGGGAGCCTCATTTATGAGCAGTACTTC. This sequence encodes CASSSRTSGSLIYEQYF.

The chain couples TRBV11-3 to TRBJ2-7; D unclear. Trimming shortened V by 0 bases and J by 6 bases, and 3 bases separated the two germline ends. The CDR3 totals 11 residues. The germline V gene has CDR1 SGHNT and CDR2 YENEEA. The CDR3 DNA follows: TGTGCCAGCAGCTTAGACCGCGAGCAGTACTTC. This codes for CASSLDREQYF.

The chain combines TRBV11-2 with TRBJ1-2; no firm D call. Germline V gene sequence: CDR1 SGHAT, CDR2 FQNNGV. The CDR3 has 13 residues. V shed 2 bases and J shed 5 bases, with 9 bases lying between them. CDR3 in DNA: TGTGCCAGCAGCTTATCGGACTGGTATGGCTACACCTTC. Protein product: CASSLSDWYGYTF.

The CDR3 DNA reads as TGTGCCAGCAGCCAATCAGGCTACACCTTC. Translated: CASSQSGYTF. The chain links TRBV28 to TRBJ1-2; D is uncertain. This CDR3 region has 10 residues. Germline CDR1 reads MDHEN; CDR2 reads SYDVKM. The V end was cut by 6 bases, the J end by 8 bases, with 7 bases between.

The rearrangement links TRBV19 to TRBJ2-2; no firm D call. The V gene lost 7 bases and the J gene lost 6 bases, with 9 bases spanning the gap. The length of the CDR3 is 12 residues. Per the germline V gene, CDR1 is LNHDA and CDR2 is SQIVND (reference sequence). The CDR3 bases are TGTGCCAGTAAAGCCTGGTCCGGGGAGCTGTTTTTT. This encodes CASKAWSGELFF.

The V call is TRBV6-5, the J call TRBJ2-4; 10 bases agree with TRBD1. With V trimmed by 7 bases and J by 1 base, 4 bases remained unmatched. Germline values: CDR1 MNHEY, CDR2 SVGAGI. The CDR3 is 15 amino acids. CDR3 sequence: CASKPGQGAKNIQYF. The CDR3 nucleotides read TGTGCCAGCAAACCGGGACAGGGGGCCAAAAACATTCAGTACTTC.

The rearrangement uses TRBV14 and TRBJ2-7; 15 nucleotides agree with TRBD2. V trimming: 5 bases; J trimming: 3 bases; junction bases outside the gene matches: 2. Per the germline V gene, CDR1 is SGHDN and CDR2 is FVKESK. The CDR3 sequence is 15 residues long. The CDR3 DNA reads TGTGCCAGCAGCACGGGACTAGCGGGAGGCTACGAGCAGTACTTC. It yields the protein CASSTGLAGGYEQYF.

The chain joins TRBV6-5 to TRBJ2-1; D unresolved. Trimming cost V 5 bases and J 5 bases, with 4 bases left between them. Germline V lookup: CDR1 MNHEY, CDR2 SVGAGI. The length of the CDR3 is 11 residues. The CDR3: CASSKDNEQFF. In DNA, the CDR3 is TGTGCCAGCAGTAAGGACAATGAGCAGTTCTTC.